This T cell receptor (beta chain) is from a study of OX40 agonist ivuxolimab in advanced cancers. Overall study: Patients in the trial were receiving intravenous ivuxolimab every 2 weeks, at doses of 0.01 to 10 mg/kg.

The method was immunoSEQ multiplex PCR; TCRdb's version includes in-frame clones alone and lacks a portion of them. The sample yields nearly 65,000 clones, about 91% seen once. Between the trimmed V and J ends, which lost 6 bases and 8 bases, there was a span of 19 bases. The CDR3 contains 14 residues. Per germline, CDR1 MNHEY and CDR2 SVGAGI. Study outcomes and limitations: Partial responders at 0.1-3.0 mg/kg showed near-lowest clonal expansion.

As regards this clone: Its target is unknown.

The source is an adult with an advanced solid tumor such as melanoma, head and neck, liver or kidney cancer. The source was CD4+ or CD8+ T cells sorted from blood, collected in a trial of the OX40 agonist ivuxolimab. V gene TRBV6-5 combines with J gene TRBJ1-2; D is undetermined. CDR3 residues: CASSPTQAGGGYTF. The CDR3 DNA sequence: TGTGCCAGCAGCCCCACTCAAGCCGGCGGAGGCTACACCTTC.